The 5 T cell receptor beta chains given below trace back to one sample, sequenced in a study of blood T cells in healthy people across ages (dated by TCRdb to 2014 to 2015). The library was obtained by 5' RACE. Instrument on record: Illumina HiSeq 2500. A second PCR of roughly 7 to 11 cycles was performed with a sample-barcoded 5' primer and a J-beta primer mix. In TCRdb, the public reads were trimmed at Q25 with fastp and aligned with MiXCR, with productive beta chains retained. Each entry merges the rows of one CDR3 protein and shows their most common DNA and genes. This sample is represented by about 690,000 distinct CDR3 sequences; around two fifths of them were singletons. Approximately 31% of the sample rests with the top ten. Sequencing was performed on blood. The origin of the receptors is a man older than 75 in good health.

The chain is built from TRBV25-1 and TRBJ2-5, with no clear D. The CDR3 spans 15 residues. The germline V gene has CDR1 MGHDK and CDR2 SYGVNS. With 4 bases removed from V and 3 bases from J, the gap between germline ends came to 15 bases. DNA of the CDR3: TGTGCCAGCAGTGCCCCCGCTTGGGTTAAAGAGACCCAGTACTTC. It codes for CASSAPAWVKETQYF. The complete variable domain, with remaining parts taken from reference TRBV25-1 and TRBJ2-5, reads EADIYQTPRYLVIGTGKKITLECSQTMGHDKMYWYQQDPGMELHLIHYSYGVNSTEKGDLSSESTVSRIRTEHFPLTLESARPSHTSQYLCASSAPAWVKETQYFGPGTRLLVL.

V is TRBV6-2 or TRBV6-3 and J is TRBJ2-2, with 7 bases fitting TRBD1. J lost 2 bases, V lost 5 bases, and 8 bases had no gene match. Germline CDR1 is MNHEY and CDR2 is SVGEGT. The CDR3 covers 16 residues. The CDR3 DNA follows: TGTGCCAGCAGTCACACAGGGGTCCTAAACACCGGGGAGCTGTTTTTT. Translating it yields CASSHTGVLNTGELFF.

This clonotype came up a few times. This chain connects TRBV10-3 to TRBJ2-7; 12 nucleotides match TRBD2. Looked up from germline, CDR1 is ENHRY and CDR2 is SYGVKD. V gave up 6 bases and J gave up 5 bases; unmatched junction bases: 5. CDR3 length: 14 amino acids. CDR3 sequence reads: CAISKLAGGHEQYF. CDR3 nucleotide sequence: TGTGCCATCAGCAAACTAGCGGGAGGCCACGAGCAGTACTTC.

About this clonotype: Germline and junction disagree at one end, which may indicate a read error. The chain joins TRBV18 to TRBJ2-1; 7 positions match TRBD2. The CDR3 covers 16 residues. Germline V gene lookup returns CDR1 KGHSH and CDR2 LQKENI. The CDR3 DNA sequence: TGTGCCAGCTCGCCACCAGGTAGCGGGTGGGCGAATGAGCAGTTCTTC. Protein product: CASSPPGSGWANEQFF.

V gene TRBV29-1 combines with J gene TRBJ2-1, with TRBD2 matching over 8 bases. Germline loops: CDR1 SQVTM, CDR2 ANQGSEA. This CDR3 is 15 amino acids long. After removal of 5 bases from V and 4 bases from J, the junction contained 10 bases not matched to a gene. The CDR3 region is CSVRAGERQYNEQFF. Written as DNA, the CDR3 is TGCAGCGTTCGAGCGGGAGAGCGTCAGTACAATGAGCAGTTCTTC.